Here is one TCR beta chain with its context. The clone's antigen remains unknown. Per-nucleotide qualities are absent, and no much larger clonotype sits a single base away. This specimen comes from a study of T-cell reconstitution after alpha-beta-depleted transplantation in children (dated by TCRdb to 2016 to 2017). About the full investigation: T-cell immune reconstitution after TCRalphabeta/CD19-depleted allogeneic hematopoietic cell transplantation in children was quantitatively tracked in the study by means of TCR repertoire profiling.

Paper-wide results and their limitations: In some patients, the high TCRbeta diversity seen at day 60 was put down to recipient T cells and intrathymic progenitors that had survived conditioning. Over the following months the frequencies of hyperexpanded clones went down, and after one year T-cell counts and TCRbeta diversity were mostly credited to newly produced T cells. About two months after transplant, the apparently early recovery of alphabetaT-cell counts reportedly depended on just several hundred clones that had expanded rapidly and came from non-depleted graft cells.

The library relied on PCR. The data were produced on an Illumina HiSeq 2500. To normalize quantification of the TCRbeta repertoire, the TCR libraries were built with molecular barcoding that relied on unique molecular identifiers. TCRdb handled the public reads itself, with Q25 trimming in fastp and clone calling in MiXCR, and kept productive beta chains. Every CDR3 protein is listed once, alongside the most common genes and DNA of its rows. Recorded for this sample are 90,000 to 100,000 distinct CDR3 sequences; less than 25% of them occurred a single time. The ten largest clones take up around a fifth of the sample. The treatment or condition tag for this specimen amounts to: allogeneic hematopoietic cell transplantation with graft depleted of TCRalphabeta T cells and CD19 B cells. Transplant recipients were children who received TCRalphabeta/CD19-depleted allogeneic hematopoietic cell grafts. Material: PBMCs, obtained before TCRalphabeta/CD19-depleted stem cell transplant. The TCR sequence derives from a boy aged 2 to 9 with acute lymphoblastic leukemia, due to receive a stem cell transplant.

The CDR3 has the sequence CASIHEQYF. Read as DNA, the sequence is TGTGCCAGCATCCACGAGCAGTACTTC. The chain was built from TRBV6-8 and TRBJ2-7; no D gene can be assigned with confidence. Deletion took 7 bases off V and 5 bases off J, with a span of 3 bases between the germline ends. CDR1 and CDR2 were assigned from the germline V gene as MNHGY and SAAAGT. There are 9 amino acids in the CDR3, from cysteine to phenylalanine inclusive. The retained sequence is limited to the CDR3, 27 bases, with the frame set at the first base.